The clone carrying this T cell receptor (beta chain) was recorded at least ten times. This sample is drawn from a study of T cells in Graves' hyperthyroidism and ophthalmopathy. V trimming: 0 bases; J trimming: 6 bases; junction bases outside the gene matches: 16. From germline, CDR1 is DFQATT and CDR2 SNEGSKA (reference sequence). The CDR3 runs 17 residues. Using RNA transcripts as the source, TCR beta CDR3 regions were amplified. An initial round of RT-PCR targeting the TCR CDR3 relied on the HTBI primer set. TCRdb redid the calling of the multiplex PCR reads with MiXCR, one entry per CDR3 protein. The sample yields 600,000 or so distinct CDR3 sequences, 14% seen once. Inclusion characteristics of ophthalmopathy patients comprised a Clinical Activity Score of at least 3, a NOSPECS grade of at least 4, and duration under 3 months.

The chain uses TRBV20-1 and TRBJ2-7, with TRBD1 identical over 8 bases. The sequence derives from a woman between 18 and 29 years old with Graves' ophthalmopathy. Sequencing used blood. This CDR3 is CSARDEGQGSQDGEQYF. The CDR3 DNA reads TGCAGTGCTAGAGACGAAGGACAGGGTAGCCAGGATGGCGAGCAGTACTTC.